This T cell receptor beta chain was captured by sequencing in a study of identical twins. The germline CDR1 and CDR2 sequences are SGHRS and YFSETQ. Trimming left V 8 bases short and J 0 bases short, with 9 bases between. The CDR3 runs 12 residues. TCRdb re-derived calls from the 5' RACE reads in MiXCR, one entry per CDR3 protein. Among approximately 140,000 distinct CDR3 sequences listed, approximately 3.5% were seen once. This clonotype was seen many times. Sequencing input: memory T cells sorted from blood. The sequence was collected from a man younger than 35 in good health. The chain is built from TRBV5-1 and TRBJ2-7, with D unclear. The CDR3: CARPASSYEQYV. Written as DNA, the CDR3 is TGCGCCAGACCCGCGAGCTCCTACGAGCAGTACGTC.